Below, 19 T cell receptor beta chains from the same sample are listed, as sequenced in a study of beta chain features in type 1 diabetes. The isolated RNA, all of it, was reverse transcribed, so expressed TCRB transcripts were what got sequenced. Data came from immunoSEQ multiplex PCR; TCRdb stores just in-frame clones and leaves some out. The data show just over 150,000 clones, around 10% seen once. Sequences were obtained from central memory CD4+ T cells from blood. These receptors were taken from a man between 18 and 35 years old in good health.

The rearrangement links TRBV4-3 to TRBJ2-3; unclear D gene. Germline V gene data show CDR1 as LGHNA and CDR2 as YSLEER. This CDR3 is built from 15 residues. Trimming shortened V by 1 base and J by 0 bases, and 8 bases separated the two germline ends. CDR3 DNA: TGCGCCAGCAGCCAAGGAGGCAAAAGCACAGATACGCAGTATTTT. This translates into CASSQGGKSTDTQYF.

This sequence joins TRBV19 and TRBJ2-4; 8 nucleotides align to TRBD2. V gave up 2 bases and J gave up 6 bases; unmatched junction bases: 9. The CDR3 spans 16 residues. Per the germline V gene, CDR1 is LNHDA and CDR2 is SQIVND (reference sequence). DNA of the CDR3: TGTGCCAGTAGTATACAGGGCAGGGCGGGAGGAAACATTCAGTACTTC. Amino acid sequence: CASSIQGRAGGNIQYF.

A few counts support this clone. This chain connects TRBV28 to TRBJ2-5, with D perhaps matching TRBD1 or TRBD2 (6 bases each). Germline V gene lookup returns CDR1 MDHEN and CDR2 SYDVKM. Trimming stripped 2 bases from V and 4 bases from J, with 14 bases between. The CDR3 extends over 15 amino acids. As DNA, the CDR3 is TGTGCCAGCAGTTTACTACGGGGGCTAGGAGAGACCCAGTACTTC. Amino acids: CASSLLRGLGETQYF.

A few counts support this clone. CDR3 coding DNA: TGTGCCACCAGCAGAGATGAGGGGGCACTAAAAAACATTCAGTACTTC. Its protein product is CATSRDEGALKNIQYF. V is TRBV15 and J is TRBJ2-4, with 7 bases identical to TRBD1. This CDR3 region has 16 residues. Germline assignment: CDR1 LNHNV and CDR2 YYDKDF (reference sequence). V was clipped by 0 bases and J by 4 bases; unmatched bases: 6. Full variable domain (missing parts from reference TRBV15 and TRBJ2-4): DAMVIQNPRYQVTQFGKPVTLSCSQTLNHNVMYWYQQKSSQAPKLLFHYYDKDFNNEADTPDNFQSRRPNTSFCFLDIRSPGLGDTAMYLCATSRDEGALKNIQYFGAGTRLSVL.

This clone was seen a handful of times. This chain joins TRBV29-1 and TRBJ2-6, with D tentatively TRBD1 (5 bases). V shed 1 base and J shed 0 bases, with 19 bases lying between them. The CDR3 has 19 amino acids. Germline CDR1 SQVTM, CDR2 ANQGSEA. CDR3 residues: CSVEAQGKTSSSGANVLTF. Here the CDR3 DNA reads TGCAGCGTTGAAGCTCAGGGAAAAACCTCCAGCTCTGGGGCCAACGTCCTGACTTTC.

This clone was seen a handful of times. This rearrangement joins TRBV12-5 to TRBJ2-1, with D perhaps TRBD2 (5 bases). V lost 7 bases to trimming and J lost 5 bases, with 9 bases between them. The CDR3 loop spans 12 amino acids. Looked up from germline, CDR1 is LGHNT and CDR2 is FRNRAP. The CDR3 is CASAGEDNEQFF. DNA for the CDR3: TGTGCTAGTGCCGGGGAAGACAATGAGCAGTTCTTC.

This rearrangement joins TRBV30 to TRBJ1-6, with 7 bases lining up with TRBD1. CDR1 GTSNPN and CDR2 SVGIG come from the germline V gene (reference sequence). The CDR3 totals 13 residues. J lost 10 bases, V lost 3 bases, and 6 bases had no gene match. The CDR3 here is CAWRGGSGSPLHF. The CDR3 nucleotides read TGTGCCTGGAGAGGGGGCTCGGGGTCACCCCTCCACTTT.

This clone was picked up a small number of times. This CDR3 is also generated by other DNA sequences in the sample. The chain recombines TRBV30 with TRBJ1-2; D possibly corresponds to TRBD1 (6 bases). Germline V lookup: CDR1 GTSNPN, CDR2 SVGIG (reference sequence). V shed 0 bases and J shed 7 bases, with 6 bases lying between them. CDR3 length: 11 amino acids. The CDR3 is CAWSVQGGYTF. CDR3 nucleotide sequence: TGTGCCTGGAGTGTACAGGGTGGCTACACCTTC.

As to this clone: A far larger clone is only one base removed, so a read error is likely. The chain links TRBV4-1 to TRBJ2-1; unclear D gene. This CDR3 is built from 15 residues. Trimming took 0 bases from V and 10 from J, leaving 16 bases between them. Germline V gene data show CDR1 as MGHRA and CDR2 as YSYEKL. The CDR3 here is CASSQERRTSPEQFF. Here the CDR3 DNA reads TGCGCCAGCAGCCAAGAGCGAAGGACGTCCCCCGAGCAGTTCTTC.

The chain combines TRBV7-2 with TRBJ2-3, with 8 bases matching TRBD2. This CDR3 is 13 amino acids long. Germline V CDR1 and CDR2: SGHTA, FQGNSA. V dropped 3 bases and J dropped 7; count of bases not matched to a gene: 3. The CDR3: CASSFSGKNTQYF. The CDR3 DNA reads TGTGCCAGCAGCTTTAGCGGGAAAAATACGCAGTATTTT.

Here the CDR3 reads CASSVGGRDRGSPLHF. Here the CDR3 DNA reads TGTGCCAGCAGCGTAGGAGGCAGGGACAGGGGTTCACCCCTCCACTTT. V is TRBV9 and J is TRBJ1-6; 10 bases line up with TRBD1. The CDR3 covers 16 residues. V shed 0 bases and J 9 bases; nucleotides not matched to a gene: 6. Looked up from germline, CDR1 is SGDLS and CDR2 is YYNGEE. Full variable domain (rest looked up from reference TRBV9 and TRBJ1-6): DSGVTQTPKHLITATGQRVTLRCSPRSGDLSVYWYQQSLDQGLQFLIQYYNGEERAKGNILERFSAQQFPDLHSELNLSSLELGDSALYFCASSVGGRDRGSPLHFGNGTRLTVT.

This clone showed up just once. V is TRBV30 and J is TRBJ1-4; no reliable D call. Germline V gene sequence: CDR1 GTSNPN, CDR2 SVGIG (reference sequence). This CDR3 spans 11 amino acids. Trimming cost V 5 bases and J 7 bases, with 8 bases left between them. The chain's CDR3 is CAWGKGEKLFF. CDR3 sequence (DNA): TGTGCCTGGGGAAAGGGTGAAAAACTGTTTTTT.

This clone was counted a few times. J is TRBJ2-1 and V is TRBV28; D uncertain. Germline V gives CDR1 MDHEN, CDR2 SYDVKM. Trimming cost V 6 bases and J 3 bases, with 15 bases left between them. CDR3 length: 15 residues. The CDR3 region is CASRRPGGDYNEQFF. In DNA form, the CDR3 reads TGTGCCAGCAGGAGGCCGGGTGGAGACTACAATGAGCAGTTCTTC.

This clone was recorded once. The chain couples TRBV2 to TRBJ2-4; D is ambiguous. V shed 2 bases and J shed 6 bases, with 11 bases lying between them. The CDR3 covers 14 residues. Per germline, CDR1 SNHLY and CDR2 FYNNEI. This CDR3 is CASSELTAGNIQYF. CDR3 nucleotide sequence: TGTGCCAGCAGTGAACTCACTGCAGGAAACATTCAGTACTTC.

This chain links TRBV5-4 with TRBJ2-3; 9 bases fit TRBD2. V lost 4 bases to trimming and J lost 3 bases; unmatched junction nucleotides: 3. This CDR3 contains 14 residues. The V gene's germline CDR1 is SGHNT and CDR2 YYREEE (reference sequence). In DNA, the CDR3 is TGTGCCAGCAGCCGGCGGGAGGGAACAGATACGCAGTATTTT. This translates into CASSRREGTDTQYF. Supplemented by reference TRBV5-4 and TRBJ2-3, the full variable domain reads ETGVTQSPTHLIKTRGQQVTLRCSSQSGHNTVSWYQQALGQGPQFIFQYYREEENGRGNFPPRFSGLQFPNYSSELNVNALELDDSALYLCASSRREGTDTQYFGPGTRLTVL.

This rearrangement joins TRBV7-3 to TRBJ1-1, with 9 bases aligning to TRBD1. The CDR3 is made up of 15 amino acids. Germline-derived CDR1 and CDR2 are SGHTA and FQGTGA. With 1 base clipped from V and 8 bases from J, the junction kept 8 bases outside the gene matches. Here the CDR3 reads CASSLMGWTGEEAFF. The CDR3 region has the DNA TGTGCCAGCAGCTTAATGGGGTGGACAGGGGAGGAAGCTTTCTTT. Using reference TRBV7-3 and TRBJ1-1 for the parts outside the CDR3, the full variable domain is GAGVSQTPSNKVTEKGKYVELRCDPISGHTALYWYRQSLGQGPEFLIYFQGTGAADDSGLPNDRFFAVRPEGSVSTLKIQRTERGDSAVYLCASSLMGWTGEEAFFGQGTRLTVV.

The V gene is TRBV10-3, the J gene TRBJ2-1; the D gene is possibly TRBD2 (6 bases). The CDR3 has 11 residues. Deletions cut 10 bases from V and 7 bases from J, with 11 bases between. Germline CDR1 and CDR2: ENHRY and SYGVKD. The CDR3 bases are TGTGCCAGCCGCGGGGTGAATGAGCAGTTCTTC. Translated, it gives CASRGVNEQFF.

The gene calls are TRBV29-1 and TRBJ2-5; no firm D call. CDR1 SQVTM and CDR2 ANQGSEA come from the germline V gene. There are 11 residues in the CDR3. V was clipped by 8 bases and J by 5 bases, with 12 bases between them. The CDR3 is CSFELGETQYF. CDR3 nucleotide sequence: TGCAGCTTCGAGCTGGGGGAGACCCAGTACTTC.

This chain joins TRBV9 and TRBJ1-2, with D tentatively TRBD1 (6 bases). This CDR3 spans 14 amino acids. CDR1 and CDR2 from the germline V gene are SGDLS and YYNGEE. V dropped 3 bases and J dropped 2 bases, with 11 bases sitting between them. The CDR3 DNA reads TGTGCCAGCAGCGCGAGCGGACAGAACTATGGCTACACCTTC. The encoded protein is CASSASGQNYGYTF.